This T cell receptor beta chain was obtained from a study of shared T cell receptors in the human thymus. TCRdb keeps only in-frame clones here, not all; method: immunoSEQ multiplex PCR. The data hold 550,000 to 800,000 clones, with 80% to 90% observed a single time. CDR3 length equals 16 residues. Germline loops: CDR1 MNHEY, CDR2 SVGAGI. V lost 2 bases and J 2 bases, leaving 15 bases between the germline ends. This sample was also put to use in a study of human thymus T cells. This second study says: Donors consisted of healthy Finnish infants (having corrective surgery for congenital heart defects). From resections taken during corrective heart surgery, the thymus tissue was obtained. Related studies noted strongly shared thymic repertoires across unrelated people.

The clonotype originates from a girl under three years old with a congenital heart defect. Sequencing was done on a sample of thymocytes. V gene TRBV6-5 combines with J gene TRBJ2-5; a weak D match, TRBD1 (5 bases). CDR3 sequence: CASSYLNRKIQETQYF. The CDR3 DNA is TGTGCCAGCAGTTACCTCAACAGGAAAATACAAGAGACCCAGTACTTC.